This T cell receptor (beta chain) derives from a study of T cell changes during pregnancy in multiple sclerosis. Repertoires were generated with immunoSEQ multiplex PCR, while TCRdb's copy carries only in-frame clones and drops some. This sample yields 110,000 or so clones, of which roughly 92% are seen a single time; roughly 6.2% belongs to the top ten. The specimen comprised peripheral blood, sampled before pregnancy. This clonotype was obtained from a female donor with multiple sclerosis, enrolled in a pregnancy study.

The DNA for the CDR3 is TGCGCCAGCAGCGTCGGCGTAGAGGGTAGCGAGCAGTACTTC. It specifies CASSVGVEGSEQYF. The rearrangement links TRBV5-1 to TRBJ2-7; a weak D match, TRBD2 (5 bases). The length of the CDR3 is 14 residues. Trimming pared 4 bases from V and 6 bases from J, leaving 17 bases between. Germline V gene lookup returns CDR1 SGHRS and CDR2 YFSETQ.